The present entry profiles one TCR beta chain with its context. This clonotype has at least ten counts. Its antigen is currently not known. Base quality data are lacking; no much larger clone is found one base away. The healthy controls were volunteers from blood banks in Maryland, USA. For unsorted PBMC libraries, 2 million PBMCs were used after storage in RNAlater at -80 degrees C until RNA extraction. Peripheral blood was subjected to Ficoll-Hypaque density gradient centrifugation to isolate PBMCs, which were then cryopreserved in liquid nitrogen. From cysteine to phenylalanine, the CDR3 is 14 amino acids long. CDR3 DNA only is kept here, 42 bases in frame from base 1. Looking up the germline V gene yields CDR1 SGHTA and CDR2 FQGNSA. V is pared back by 3 bases and J by 1 base, with 9 bases lying between the germline termini. cDNA synthesis used template-switch 5'RACE with a primer carrying a 10-nucleotide random unique molecular identifier tagging each TCR transcript. Each sequencing run produced over 190 million TCR-beta sequences covering 15-18 subjects. The RNeasy kit was used to extract total RNA. The KAPA Real-time Library Amplification kit was used to amplify TCR-beta VDJ regions with primers targeting the TCR constant region and the 5'RACE anchor. A first PCR added sample indexes and Illumina adaptors, and a second PCR then raised library yield. After Ampure bead purification, the roughly 650 bp TCR product was size-selected on a 2% E-gel SizeSelection system. Library quality was checked on a Bioanalyzer, concentration was measured with Qubit, and libraries were quantified with the Kapa Library Quantification kit before pooling. Paired-end 2 x 150 bp sequencing of the libraries was performed on an Illumina HiSeq 2500. To increase sequence diversity, about 25-31% phiX was spiked into each library pool. The authors processed their data as follows. The quality-filtered reads were processed with the UMI-based MiGEC pipeline, whose error correction step removed more than 85% of the raw TCR sequences. VDJ genes were aligned to IMGT germline references, and each clonotype was defined by a unique CDR3 amino acid sequence together with V-J genes. Clonal expansion, Shannon diversity, and CDR3 relatedness (CalcPairwiseDistances, ClusterSamples) were evaluated with VDJtools, and phylogenetic trees were built with CLCbio workbench. Expanded clones were defined as having at least 8 unique UMIs, based on coefficient-of-variation modelling across technical triplicates. TCRdb passed the public sequencing reads through fastp at Q25 and MiXCR, retaining productive beta sequences. Rows merge per CDR3 protein into single entries with the most common DNA and genes. In this record, the V and J calls reflect TCRdb's handling and not the investigators' own analysis. This sample gives some 30,000 distinct CDR3 sequences in total; roughly 15% of them show up just once. The leading ten clones occupy 27% of the sample.

This record comes from a study of neurological immune-mediated disorders (dated by TCRdb to about 2019). With respect to the entire study: Using UMI-based sequencing, the study compared peripheral blood TCR-beta repertoires from patients with HTLV-I-associated myelopathy (HAM/TSP), patients with multiple sclerosis, and healthy controls. The approximately 110 TCR-beta libraries included longitudinal samples, technical triplicates and paired sorted CD4+ and CD8+ T-cell subsets alongside PBMC samples. The cohort comprised 68 subjects: 14 HAM/TSP patients, some 35 multiple sclerosis patients and approximately 20 healthy controls. Results the study describes overall, beyond this receptor: The highest TCR clonal expansion was observed in HAM/TSP patients, whereas the lowest was observed in MS patients, even when compared with healthy controls. No identical CDR3 amino acid sequences were shared among expanded clones across subjects, suggesting private TCR-beta repertoires in all groups.

This clonotype was obtained from a man in his 70s in good health. The chain links TRBV7-2 with TRBJ1-1; TRBD1 is a weak D gene call, 6 bases matching. The specimen was PBMCs. The CDR3 protein is CASSLMTGNTEAFF. The bases are TGTGCCAGCAGCTTGATGACAGGGAACACTGAAGCTTTCTTT.